The rows below give T cell receptor beta chains drawn from one sample of a study of long-term antiretroviral therapy in people with HIV. Profiled with immunoSEQ multiplex PCR; TCRdb holds only in-frame clones, not every one. The repertoire includes some 40,000 clones, about 94% of them detected once, and less than 2.5% sits in the top ten. Sequenced here: unsorted PBMCs, sampled almost 9.5 years after starting antiretroviral therapy. These receptor sequences come from a man aged 25-40 years with HIV. Both conserved end residues are part of each CDR3. Fields, in order: D gene, J gene, V gene, clone size, CDR3 protein, CDR3 DNA. The D gene is left open where the match is weak. Clone sizes are given selectively: once, few, many, or a class where the clone is expanded.

d_call: -; j_call: TRBJ2-1; v_call: TRBV9; clone_size: -; cdr3_aa: CASSRAYNEQFF; cdr3_nt: TGTGCCAGCAGCCGGGCCTACAATGAGCAGTTCTTC
d_call: -; j_call: TRBJ1-2; v_call: TRBV28; clone_size: -; cdr3_aa: CASSGAMTNYGYTF; cdr3_nt: TGTGCCAGCAGTGGGGCCATGACTAACTATGGCTACACCTTC
d_call: TRBD2; j_call: TRBJ2-7; v_call: TRBV28; clone_size: -; cdr3_aa: CASNGGDPYEQYF; cdr3_nt: TGTGCCAGCAACGGGGGGGACCCCTACGAGCAGTACTTC
d_call: TRBD1; j_call: TRBJ1-5; v_call: TRBV6-5; clone_size: -; cdr3_aa: CASSHRGQQPQHF; cdr3_nt: TGTGCCAGCAGCCACAGGGGGCAGCAGCCCCAGCATTTT
d_call: -; j_call: TRBJ1-2; v_call: TRBV28; clone_size: -; cdr3_aa: CASRSPDGYTF; cdr3_nt: TGTGCCAGCAGATCCCCAGATGGCTACACCTTC
d_call: TRBD1; j_call: TRBJ1-6; v_call: TRBV6-1; clone_size: -; cdr3_aa: CASSAWDRGLSPLHF; cdr3_nt: TGTGCCAGCAGTGCCTGGGACAGGGGCCTTTCTCCCCTCCACTTT
d_call: TRBD1; j_call: TRBJ2-7; v_call: TRBV28; clone_size: -; cdr3_aa: CASSAPGQGFYEQYF; cdr3_nt: TGTGCCAGCAGTGCTCCGGGACAGGGCTTCTACGAGCAGTACTTC
d_call: -; j_call: TRBJ2-3; v_call: TRBV5-1; clone_size: -; cdr3_aa: CASSFTWADTQYF; cdr3_nt: TGCGCCAGCAGCTTTACGTGGGCAGATACGCAGTATTTT
d_call: -; j_call: TRBJ1-5; v_call: TRBV19; clone_size: -; cdr3_aa: CASSIGRNSNQPQHF; cdr3_nt: TGTGCCAGTAGTATCGGGCGGAATAGCAATCAGCCCCAGCATTTT
d_call: -; j_call: TRBJ1-3; v_call: TRBV5-1; clone_size: -; cdr3_aa: CASTHMYPGNTIYF; cdr3_nt: TGCGCCAGCACCCATATGTACCCTGGAAACACCATATATTTT
d_call: -; j_call: TRBJ2-2; v_call: TRBV18; clone_size: once; cdr3_aa: CASSPPSQGTGELFF; cdr3_nt: TGTGCCAGCTCACCACCGAGCCAGGGCACCGGGGAGCTGTTTTTT
d_call: -; j_call: TRBJ2-5; v_call: TRBV9; clone_size: -; cdr3_aa: CASSVVGRSGETQYF; cdr3_nt: TGTGCCAGCAGCGTAGTAGGGAGGAGCGGAGAGACCCAGTACTTC
d_call: -; j_call: TRBJ2-1; v_call: TRBV19; clone_size: -; cdr3_aa: CASSGNEQFF; cdr3_nt: TGTGCCAGTAGTGGCAATGAGCAGTTCTTC
d_call: -; j_call: TRBJ1-5; v_call: TRBV6-1; clone_size: -; cdr3_aa: CASRLGRDQPQHF; cdr3_nt: TGTGCCAGCAGACTGGGGAGGGATCAGCCCCAGCATTTT
d_call: -; j_call: TRBJ2-7; v_call: TRBV5-1; clone_size: -; cdr3_aa: CASSLSSYGHYEQYF; cdr3_nt: TGCGCCAGCAGCTTGAGCTCTTACGGCCACTACGAGCAGTACTTC
d_call: -; j_call: TRBJ2-5; v_call: TRBV7-7; clone_size: -; cdr3_aa: CASSPGAGLRETQYF; cdr3_nt: TGTGCTAGCAGCCCGGGGGCGGGACTTCGAGAGACCCAGTACTTC
d_call: -; j_call: TRBJ1-2; v_call: TRBV15; clone_size: -; cdr3_aa: CATSREGGSYGYTF; cdr3_nt: TGTGCCACCAGCAGAGAAGGGGGTAGCTATGGCTACACCTTC
d_call: -; j_call: TRBJ1-2; v_call: TRBV7-9; clone_size: -; cdr3_aa: CASSYDYGYTF; cdr3_nt: TGTGCCAGCAGCTACGACTATGGCTACACCTTC
d_call: -; j_call: TRBJ1-1; v_call: TRBV6-1; clone_size: -; cdr3_aa: CASRSGKRAEAFF; cdr3_nt: TGTGCCAGCAGGTCCGGGAAGCGGGCTGAAGCTTTCTTT
d_call: -; j_call: TRBJ1-1; v_call: TRBV28; clone_size: few; cdr3_aa: CASSFSQEGMTEAFF; cdr3_nt: TGTGCCAGCAGTTTCTCACAGGAGGGTATGACTGAAGCTTTCTTT
d_call: -; j_call: TRBJ1-3; v_call: TRBV9; clone_size: -; cdr3_aa: CASSVGPLTSGNTIYF; cdr3_nt: TGTGCCAGCAGCGTAGGGCCGCTCACCTCTGGAAACACCATATATTTT
d_call: -; j_call: TRBJ2-2; v_call: TRBV10-3; clone_size: -; cdr3_aa: CAISGQTSTGELFF; cdr3_nt: TGTGCCATCTCAGGTCAGACGAGCACCGGGGAGCTGTTTTTT
d_call: -; j_call: TRBJ1-3; v_call: TRBV7-9; clone_size: -; cdr3_aa: CASSSEQGLVGNTIYF; cdr3_nt: TGTGCCAGCAGCTCAGAACAGGGATTAGTTGGAAACACCATATATTTT
d_call: -; j_call: TRBJ1-5; v_call: TRBV4-1; clone_size: -; cdr3_aa: CASSQDTSGPNQPQHF; cdr3_nt: TGCGCCAGCAGCCAAGACACCTCTGGGCCCAATCAGCCCCAGCATTTT
d_call: -; j_call: TRBJ2-7; v_call: TRBV18; clone_size: -; cdr3_aa: CASSPRFSPYEQYF; cdr3_nt: TGTGCCAGCTCACCACGGTTCAGCCCCTACGAGCAGTACTTC
d_call: -; j_call: TRBJ1-2; v_call: TRBV5-8; clone_size: -; cdr3_aa: CASSLRSNYGYTF; cdr3_nt: TGTGCCAGCAGCCTCCGGTCAAACTATGGCTACACCTTC
d_call: -; j_call: TRBJ2-2; v_call: TRBV6-1; clone_size: -; cdr3_aa: CASSEAFVGAPTGELFF; cdr3_nt: TGTGCCAGCAGTGAAGCGTTCGTGGGGGCCCCCACCGGGGAGCTGTTTTTT
d_call: TRBD1; j_call: TRBJ1-4; v_call: TRBV15; clone_size: -; cdr3_aa: CATSIRTGVTEKLFF; cdr3_nt: TGTGCCACCAGCATAAGGACAGGGGTAACTGAAAAACTGTTTTTT
d_call: -; j_call: TRBJ2-2; v_call: TRBV2; clone_size: -; cdr3_aa: CASIADTGELFF; cdr3_nt: TGTGCCAGCATTGCAGACACCGGGGAGCTGTTTTTT
d_call: -; j_call: TRBJ2-5; v_call: TRBV30; clone_size: once; cdr3_aa: CAWSNRGGPETQYF; cdr3_nt: TGTGCCTGGAGTAACAGGGGGGGGCCGGAGACCCAGTACTTC
d_call: -; j_call: TRBJ1-4; v_call: TRBV7-8; clone_size: -; cdr3_aa: CASSPLTQGQQGKLFF; cdr3_nt: TGTGCCAGCAGCCCCCTAACTCAGGGCCAACAAGGAAAACTGTTTTTT
d_call: TRBD1; j_call: TRBJ1-6; v_call: TRBV5-1; clone_size: -; cdr3_aa: CASSLQGANSPLHF; cdr3_nt: TGCGCCAGCAGCTTACAGGGGGCTAATTCACCCCTCCACTTT
d_call: TRBD2; j_call: TRBJ2-1; v_call: TRBV6-1; clone_size: -; cdr3_aa: CASSGLAGGNEQFF; cdr3_nt: TGTGCCAGCAGCGGACTAGCGGGGGGAAATGAGCAGTTCTTC
d_call: -; j_call: TRBJ2-7; v_call: TRBV4-1; clone_size: -; cdr3_aa: CASSLAPGSYEQYF; cdr3_nt: TGCGCCAGCAGCCTCGCCCCTGGTAGCTACGAGCAGTACTTC
d_call: -; j_call: TRBJ2-1; v_call: TRBV12-5; clone_size: -; cdr3_aa: CASGLDRVSEQFF; cdr3_nt: TGTGCTAGTGGTTTGGACAGGGTTAGTGAGCAGTTCTTC
d_call: -; j_call: TRBJ1-5; v_call: TRBV6-6; clone_size: -; cdr3_aa: CASSLTGGSNQPQHF; cdr3_nt: TGTGCCAGCAGTTTAACGGGAGGAAGCAATCAGCCCCAGCATTTT
d_call: -; j_call: TRBJ1-6; v_call: TRBV2; clone_size: -; cdr3_aa: CASSVRVFNSPLHF; cdr3_nt: TGTGCCAGCAGTGTGAGGGTTTTTAATTCACCCCTCCACTTT
d_call: TRBD1; j_call: TRBJ2-1; v_call: TRBV19; clone_size: -; cdr3_aa: CASSRDRGGEQFF; cdr3_nt: TGTGCCAGTAGTCGGGACAGGGGAGGTGAGCAGTTCTTC
d_call: -; j_call: TRBJ2-1; v_call: TRBV5-1; clone_size: -; cdr3_aa: CASSLLGGANNEQFF; cdr3_nt: TGCGCCAGCAGCCTCCTGGGGGGCGCCAACAATGAGCAGTTCTTC
d_call: -; j_call: TRBJ1-1; v_call: TRBV30; clone_size: -; cdr3_aa: CAWRGDMNTEAFF; cdr3_nt: TGTGCCTGGAGAGGGGACATGAACACTGAAGCTTTCTTT
d_call: TRBD2; j_call: TRBJ2-7; v_call: TRBV19; clone_size: -; cdr3_aa: CASSTGLAGATYEQYF; cdr3_nt: TGTGCCAGTAGTACCGGACTAGCGGGGGCCACCTACGAGCAGTACTTC
d_call: -; j_call: TRBJ1-2; v_call: TRBV19; clone_size: -; cdr3_aa: CASSSRPYGYTF; cdr3_nt: TGTGCCAGTAGTTCCCGGCCTTATGGCTACACCTTC
d_call: -; j_call: TRBJ2-1; v_call: TRBV6-1; clone_size: -; cdr3_aa: CASPFPGDEQFF; cdr3_nt: TGTGCCAGTCCTTTCCCCGGCGATGAGCAGTTCTTC
d_call: TRBD1; j_call: TRBJ2-5; v_call: TRBV7-2; clone_size: -; cdr3_aa: CASSRSGTANQETQYF; cdr3_nt: TGTGCCAGCAGCCGTTCAGGGACAGCAAACCAAGAGACCCAGTACTTC
d_call: -; j_call: TRBJ2-7; v_call: TRBV7-6; clone_size: -; cdr3_aa: CASSSSLSGAYEQYF; cdr3_nt: TGTGCCAGCAGCTCATCGTTGTCGGGAGCGTACGAGCAGTACTTC
d_call: -; j_call: TRBJ2-1; v_call: TRBV5-1; clone_size: -; cdr3_aa: CATNRDSTYNEQFF; cdr3_nt: TGCGCCACCAACCGGGACTCTACGTACAATGAGCAGTTCTTC
d_call: -; j_call: TRBJ1-6; v_call: TRBV27; clone_size: -; cdr3_aa: CASSLAVLNSPLHF; cdr3_nt: TGTGCCAGCAGTTTGGCCGTCCTTAATTCACCCCTCCACTTT
d_call: TRBD1; j_call: TRBJ1-6; v_call: TRBV7-2; clone_size: -; cdr3_aa: CASSRQGGQGNSPLHF; cdr3_nt: TGTGCCAGCAGCCGCCAGGGGGGACAGGGGAATTCACCCCTCCACTTT
d_call: TRBD1; j_call: TRBJ2-7; v_call: TRBV7-8; clone_size: -; cdr3_aa: CASSPTGTDEQYF; cdr3_nt: TGTGCCAGCAGCCCGACAGGGACCGACGAGCAGTACTTC
d_call: -; j_call: TRBJ1-2; v_call: TRBV2; clone_size: -; cdr3_aa: CASSGTASSYGYTF; cdr3_nt: TGTGCCAGCAGTGGCACGGCTTCTAGCTATGGCTACACCTTC
d_call: -; j_call: TRBJ2-5; v_call: TRBV5-1; clone_size: -; cdr3_aa: CASSLDWQGGGETQYF; cdr3_nt: TGCGCCAGCAGCTTGGATTGGCAGGGGGGTGGAGAGACCCAGTACTTC
d_call: -; j_call: TRBJ1-1; v_call: TRBV28; clone_size: -; cdr3_aa: CASQGNTEAFF; cdr3_nt: TGTGCCAGTCAGGGTAACACTGAAGCTTTCTTT
d_call: -; j_call: TRBJ2-3; v_call: TRBV11-2; clone_size: -; cdr3_aa: CASSYGLLTDTQYF; cdr3_nt: TGTGCCAGCAGCTATGGACTACTCACAGATACGCAGTATTTT
d_call: -; j_call: TRBJ2-7; v_call: TRBV6-5; clone_size: -; cdr3_aa: CASSSEGVYEQYF; cdr3_nt: TGTGCCAGCAGTTCCGAGGGGGTCTACGAGCAGTACTTC
d_call: TRBD2; j_call: TRBJ2-7; v_call: TRBV5-1; clone_size: -; cdr3_aa: CASSRTSGGYNKYEQYF; cdr3_nt: TGCGCCAGCAGCCGGACTAGCGGGGGTTATAACAAATACGAGCAGTACTTC